This T cell receptor beta chain derives from a study of blood T cells in healthy people across ages. Study overall: In model experiments, template switching was able to capture about one barcoded beta molecule for every two T cells that were present.

The use of a sample-barcoded 5' primer and a J-beta primer mix characterized a second PCR of roughly 7 to 11 cycles. Every sample gave at least 3 million paired-end reads containing CDR3. MiXCR was run by TCRdb on the 5' RACE reads, yielding one entry per CDR3 protein. The data contain 500,000 to 550,000 distinct CDR3 sequences, approximately 25% of them singletons. Broader study findings: Estimates based on one million T cells were treated as lower bounds.

In this sample, this clonotype turned up a few times. What it binds is unknown. The data were also submitted as part of a second study, on T cells of mothers and their children.

This sequence was found in a boy between 10 and 17 years old in good health. Sequencing input: blood.

The CDR3 DNA reads as TGTGCCAGCTCACCACTCGGGGCTAGCGGGAGGATTAAAGGAGATACGCAGTATTTT. Its translation is CASSPLGASGRIKGDTQYF. V gene TRBV18 combines with J gene TRBJ2-3, with 11 bases aligning to TRBD2. Germline values: CDR1 KGHSH, CDR2 LQKENI. The CDR3 is 19 amino acids. V lost 1 base to trimming and J lost 5 bases; unmatched junction nucleotides: 14.